This T cell receptor (beta chain) was documented in a study of cytomegalovirus exposure and HLA in healthy donors. Remarks on this clone: The antigen remains undetermined.

This CDR3 contains 17 residues. The J segment lost 0 bases and the V segment lost 2 bases, leaving 4 bases of the junction unmatched. Looked up from germline, CDR1 is SGHDT and CDR2 is YYEEEE. General study results and limits: A later analysis linked a missense DCLRE1C variant to TCR beta V- and J-gene trimming. Donors belonging to an Asian-associated ancestry cluster reportedly showed fewer N-insertions in productive TCRs than the roughly 670-donor mean, according to what a later analysis found. Being productive about 87% or about 30% of the time was typical of most TCR beta V segments in an earlier analysis.

The PCR contained 60 Vbeta and 13 Jbeta primers. TCRdb's table, derived via immunoSEQ multiplex PCR, lists solely in-frame clones and lacks some. This sample has approximately 150,000 clones; roughly 79% occur once, and the top ten carry around 14%. Sequencing was done on a sample of PBMCs. This chain links TRBV5-6 with TRBJ1-5; the match to TRBD1 covers 11 bases. This clonotype originated in a woman between 45 and 60 years old in good health and CMV-seronegative. The CDR3 nucleotides read TGTGCCAGCAGCTTACGGACAGGGGGCTATAGCAATCAGCCCCAGCATTTT. Protein: CASSLRTGGYSNQPQHF.